The 6 T cell receptor beta chains below come from one sample, sequenced in a study of cytomegalovirus exposure and HLA in healthy donors. 13 Jbeta primers and 60 Vbeta primers were used for the PCR. TCRdb keeps only in-frame clones here, not all; method: immunoSEQ multiplex PCR. The sample holds approximately 120,000 clones, 77% seen once. Material for sequencing was PBMCs. Every receptor here comes from a woman aged 35 to 49 in good health and CMV-seropositive.

This clone was recorded a few times. V gene TRBV25-1 combines with J gene TRBJ1-5; D is unclear. This CDR3 comprises 14 residues. Germline loops: CDR1 MGHDK, CDR2 SYGVNS. Trimming stripped 3 bases from V and 4 bases from J, with 10 bases between. CDR3 in amino acids: CASSEKKQNQPQHF. CDR3 coding DNA: TGTGCCAGCAGTGAGAAGAAACAAAATCAGCCCCAGCATTTT.

The CDR3 reads CAISEFQGGNTEAFF. CDR3 coding DNA: TGTGCCATCAGTGAGTTTCAGGGGGGGAACACTGAAGCTTTCTTT. The chain has TRBV10-3 and TRBJ1-1; 7 nucleotides match TRBD1. Germline assignment: CDR1 ENHRY and CDR2 SYGVKD. V lost 1 base, J lost 1 base, and 3 bases stayed unmatched. The CDR3 runs to 15 residues.

The V and J genes are TRBV15 and TRBJ2-7, with 7 positions matching TRBD1. This CDR3 comprises 15 residues. CDR1 is LNHNV and CDR2 is YYDKDF in the germline V gene (reference sequence). V lost 4 bases to trimming and J lost 4 bases; unmatched junction nucleotides: 10. The CDR3 is CATSNPGTEIYEQYF. Written as DNA, the CDR3 is TGTGCCACCAGCAACCCCGGGACAGAAATTTACGAGCAGTACTTC.

The chain recombines TRBV19 with TRBJ2-2; D ambiguous. Germline V lookup: CDR1 LNHDA, CDR2 SQIVND (reference sequence). The V and J ends lost 5 bases and 4 bases respectively, with 8 bases between them. The length of the CDR3 is 13 residues. This CDR3 reads CASSPYSTGELFF. The CDR3 nucleotides read TGTGCCAGTAGTCCATACAGCACCGGGGAGCTGTTTTTT.

This clone has a handful of counts. The rearrangement links TRBV2 to TRBJ2-4; no clear D gene. Germline-derived CDR1 and CDR2 are SNHLY and FYNNEI. With 5 bases removed from V and 2 bases from J, the gap between germline ends came to 10 bases. The CDR3 contains 14 residues. CDR3 protein: CASSPPGSKNIQYF. The CDR3 DNA is TGTGCCAGCAGTCCCCCCGGGTCCAAAAACATTCAGTACTTC.

V gene TRBV6-5 combines with J gene TRBJ1-5; D gene unclear. CDR1 is MNHEY, CDR2 SVGAGI, per germline. The V gene lost 0 bases and the J gene lost 6 bases, with 9 bases spanning the gap. CDR3 length: 14 residues. CDR3 loop: CASSYSGQFQPQHF. The CDR3 region has the DNA TGTGCCAGCAGTTACTCGGGCCAGTTTCAGCCCCAGCATTTT.